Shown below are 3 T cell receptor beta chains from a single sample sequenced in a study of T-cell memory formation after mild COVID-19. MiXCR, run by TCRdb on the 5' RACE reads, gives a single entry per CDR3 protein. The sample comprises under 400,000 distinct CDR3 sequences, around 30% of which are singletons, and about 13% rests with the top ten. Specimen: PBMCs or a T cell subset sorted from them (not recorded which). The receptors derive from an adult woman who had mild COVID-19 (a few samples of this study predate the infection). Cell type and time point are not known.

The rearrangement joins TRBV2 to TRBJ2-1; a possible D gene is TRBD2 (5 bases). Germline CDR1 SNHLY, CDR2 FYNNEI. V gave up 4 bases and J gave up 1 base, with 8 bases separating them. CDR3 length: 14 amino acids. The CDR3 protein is CASSARLSYNEQFF. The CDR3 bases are TGTGCCAGCAGTGCCCGACTATCCTACAATGAGCAGTTCTTC. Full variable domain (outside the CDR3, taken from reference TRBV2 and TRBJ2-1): EPEVTQTPSHQVTQMGQEVILRCVPISNHLYFYWYRQILGQKVEFLVSFYNNEISEKSEIFDDQFSVERPDGSNFTLKIRSTKLEDSAMYFCASSARLSYNEQFFGPGTRLTVL.

CDR3 loop: CASSPPGYIQYF. In nucleotides, the CDR3 is TGTGCCAGCTCACCACCGGGATACATTCAGTACTTC. The chain recombines TRBV18 with TRBJ2-4; the D is unclear. Trimming removed 0 bases from V and 8 bases from J, with 5 bases in between. The CDR3 runs to 12 residues. In germline, CDR1 is KGHSH, CDR2 LQKENI. Combining the CDR3 with reference TRBV18 and TRBJ2-4 gives the whole variable domain NAGVMQNPRHLVRRRGQEARLRCSPMKGHSHVYWYRQLPEEGLKFMVYLQKENIIDESGMPKERFSAEFPKEGPSILRIQQVVRGDSAAYFCASSPPGYIQYFGAGTRLSVL.

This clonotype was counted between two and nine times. DNA of the CDR3: TGTGCCAGCAGCCCCGGAGGGTCAACGCGCCAGTACTTC. Translating gives CASSPGGSTRQYF. The rearrangement links TRBV13 to TRBJ2-5, with TRBD2 as a possible D gene (6 bases). CDR3 length: 13 amino acids. The V end was cut by 5 bases, the J end by 10 bases, with 17 bases between. In germline, CDR1 is PRHDT, CDR2 FYEKMQ (reference sequence).